A selection of T cell receptor beta chains follows, all from one sample in a study of Ad26.COV2.S vaccination and SARS-CoV-2 variants. The table came from immunoSEQ multiplex PCR; TCRdb's copy has only in-frame clones and leaves some out. The table lists about 480,000 clones, around 88% of them singletons. Sequenced here: peripheral blood, sampled in a trial of Ad26.COV2.S vaccine versus placebo. These receptors were taken from a person aged 18-65 years who received the Ad26.COV2.S COVID-19 vaccine or a placebo. The CDR3 runs from the conserved cysteine through the conserved F or W. Each record gives: V gene, clone size, D gene, J gene, CDR3 DNA, CDR3 protein. D genes are given only for firm matches. Size values are once, few and many counts, or a class for expanded clones, and some rows have none.

V: TRBV24-1; size: -; D: -; J: TRBJ2-7; DNA: TGTGCCACCAGTGAGGCTGGAGCGGACTACGAGCAGTACTTC; CDR3: CATSEAGADYEQYF
V: TRBV5-1; size: few; D: -; J: TRBJ1-3; DNA: TGCGCCAGCAGCCGGGACTCTGGAAACACCATATATTTT; CDR3: CASSRDSGNTIYF
V: TRBV2; size: few; D: -; J: TRBJ1-1; DNA: TGTGCCAGCATCTTGGACAGGAACACTGAAGCTTTCTTT; CDR3: CASILDRNTEAFF
V: TRBV13; size: -; D: -; J: TRBJ1-2; DNA: TGTGCCAGCAGCCTAACAGCCTATGGCTACACCTTC; CDR3: CASSLTAYGYTF
V: TRBV11-2; size: -; D: TRBD2; J: TRBJ2-3; DNA: TGTGCCAGCAGCTTAGCGGGACTAACCACAGATACGCAGTATTTT; CDR3: CASSLAGLTTDTQYF
V: TRBV6-5; size: -; D: -; J: TRBJ1-2; DNA: TGTGCCAGCCACGGGGGAACCTTTGGCTACACCTTC; CDR3: CASHGGTFGYTF
V: TRBV28; size: -; D: TRBD2; J: TRBJ2-7; DNA: TGTGCCAGCAGTTTTAGCGGGAGGTACGAGCAGTACTTC; CDR3: CASSFSGRYEQYF
V: TRBV5-5; size: -; D: -; J: TRBJ1-1; DNA: TGTGCCAGCAGCTTGGATACCCACCGCGCCACTGAAGCTTTCTTT; CDR3: CASSLDTHRATEAFF
V: TRBV19; size: -; D: -; J: TRBJ2-2; DNA: TGTGCCAGCCGACTATCCGGGACAACCCTCTCCCCCGGGGAGCTGTTTTTT; CDR3: CASRLSGTTLSPGELFF
V: TRBV7-3; size: -; D: -; J: TRBJ1-1; DNA: TGTGCCAGCAGCTTAACCTCCCGGGACAACACTGAAGCTTTCTTT; CDR3: CASSLTSRDNTEAFF
V: TRBV7-3; size: -; D: TRBD2; J: TRBJ2-1; DNA: TGTGCCAGCAGCTTAAGGGGGGGCAATGAGCAGTTCTTC; CDR3: CASSLRGGNEQFF
V: TRBV30; size: -; D: -; J: TRBJ1-2; DNA: TGTGCCTGGGCCCCGGGGAAGAACTATGGCTACACCTTC; CDR3: CAWAPGKNYGYTF
V: TRBV5-4; size: -; D: -; J: TRBJ2-3; DNA: TGTGCCAGCAGCTCCGGGGGCTTGGCAGATACGCAGTATTTT; CDR3: CASSSGGLADTQYF
V: TRBV11-2; size: -; D: -; J: TRBJ2-7; DNA: TGTGCCAGCAGTATTATACGTAGTCGGGCTGAGCAGTACTTC; CDR3: CASSIIRSRAEQYF
V: TRBV5-4; size: -; D: -; J: TRBJ2-7; DNA: TGTGCCAGCAGCTTCCCAGACCGGGACGAGCAGTACTTC; CDR3: CASSFPDRDEQYF
V: TRBV7-8; size: -; D: -; J: TRBJ1-1; DNA: TGTGCCAGCAGCTTAGGAGGGGTCTCGGTGCGGACTGAAGCTTTCTTT; CDR3: CASSLGGVSVRTEAFF
V: TRBV4-3; size: -; D: TRBD1; J: TRBJ2-2; DNA: TGCGCCAGCAGCCGGACAGGCGCGAACACCGGGGAGCTGTTTTTT; CDR3: CASSRTGANTGELFF
V: TRBV6-2/TRBV6-3; size: -; D: -; J: TRBJ1-1; DNA: TGTGCCAGCAGTTACGTCGGGAGTAACACTGAAGCTTTCTTT; CDR3: CASSYVGSNTEAFF
V: TRBV12-3/TRBV12-4; size: -; D: -; J: TRBJ1-1; DNA: TGTGCCAGCAGTTTCTCGGCCCACACTGAAGCTTTCTTT; CDR3: CASSFSAHTEAFF
V: TRBV28; size: -; D: TRBD2; J: TRBJ2-5; DNA: TGTGCCAGTACCCAAGGTAGCGGGCAAGAGACCCAGTACTTC; CDR3: CASTQGSGQETQYF
V: TRBV27; size: -; D: -; J: TRBJ1-6; DNA: TGTGCCAGCAGTACAGGTTTCGTTTATTCACCCCTCCACTTT; CDR3: CASSTGFVYSPLHF
V: TRBV6-1; size: once; D: TRBD2; J: TRBJ2-1; DNA: TGTGCCAGCAGTGAACAAGCGGGAGGTGGATGGAATGAGCAGTTCTTC; CDR3: CASSEQAGGGWNEQFF
V: TRBV13; size: -; D: TRBD1; J: TRBJ2-7; DNA: TGTGCCAGCAGCTTGAGTCGGGACAGGGTGTACGAGCAGTACTTC; CDR3: CASSLSRDRVYEQYF
V: TRBV28; size: -; D: TRBD1; J: TRBJ1-2; DNA: TGTGCCAGCAGCTTCCCCCAGGGGGCCAACTATGGCTACACCTTC; CDR3: CASSFPQGANYGYTF
V: TRBV7-9; size: few; D: -; J: TRBJ2-1; DNA: TGTGCCAGCAGCCCGGGACGCCCGAAGTACAATGAGCAGTTCTTC; CDR3: CASSPGRPKYNEQFF
V: TRBV14; size: -; D: -; J: TRBJ2-7; DNA: TGTGCCAGCAGCCAAGCACCCTCCTGGAAGCAGTACTTC; CDR3: CASSQAPSWKQYF
V: TRBV19; size: -; D: TRBD1; J: TRBJ1-1; DNA: TGTGCCAGTAGTATCAGGGGGCAGAACACTGAAGCTTTCTTT; CDR3: CASSIRGQNTEAFF
V: TRBV30; size: -; D: TRBD2; J: TRBJ2-3; DNA: TGTGCCTGGAGTATAGCGGGAGGGCCGGATACGCAGTATTTT; CDR3: CAWSIAGGPDTQYF
V: TRBV7-9; size: few; D: -; J: TRBJ1-4; DNA: TGTGCCAGCAGCTTAGATGGGGGTACAAATGAAAAACTGTTTTTT; CDR3: CASSLDGGTNEKLFF
V: TRBV7-3; size: once; D: TRBD2; J: TRBJ2-7; DNA: TGTGCCAGTTCGAGAGCGGGAGTAGGAGAGCAGTACTTC; CDR3: CASSRAGVGEQYF
V: TRBV7-9; size: -; D: -; J: TRBJ1-1; DNA: TGTGCCAGCAGCGCCGGGACCCTGACTAGATACACTGAAGCTTTCTTT; CDR3: CASSAGTLTRYTEAFF
V: TRBV28; size: -; D: -; J: TRBJ1-6; DNA: TGTGCCAGCAGTTCCCCTGAGGGTCCCAATTCACCCCTCCACTTT; CDR3: CASSSPEGPNSPLHF
V: TRBV25-1; size: -; D: TRBD1; J: TRBJ1-1; DNA: TGTGCCAGCAGTCCTCTGACAGGGATGAACACTGAAGCTTTCTTT; CDR3: CASSPLTGMNTEAFF
V: TRBV25-1; size: -; D: -; J: TRBJ1-6; DNA: TGTGCCAGCAGTTCAGGGATGAATTCACCCCTCCACTTT; CDR3: CASSSGMNSPLHF
V: TRBV19; size: -; D: -; J: TRBJ2-7; DNA: TGTGCCAGTAGTATAGCCGGGGGCTCCTACGAGCAGTACTTC; CDR3: CASSIAGGSYEQYF
V: TRBV30; size: few; D: TRBD1; J: TRBJ2-7; DNA: TGTGCCTGGAAGGGGGCCCTATACGAGCAGTACTTC; CDR3: CAWKGALYEQYF
V: TRBV27; size: -; D: -; J: TRBJ1-6; DNA: TGTGCCAGCCAGGACAGAAGCTCCTATAATTCACCCCTCCACTTT; CDR3: CASQDRSSYNSPLHF
V: TRBV19; size: -; D: -; J: TRBJ2-2; DNA: TGTGCCAGCCGACGACCGAACACCGGGGAGCTGTTTTTT; CDR3: CASRRPNTGELFF
V: TRBV15; size: -; D: -; J: TRBJ2-1; DNA: TGTGCCACCAGCGGGTGGGGTAAGGTTGGGAATGAGCAGTTCTTC; CDR3: CATSGWGKVGNEQFF
V: TRBV15; size: -; D: -; J: TRBJ2-5; DNA: TGTGCCACCAGCAGACAGGGCGGGCTGGAGACCCAGTACTTC; CDR3: CATSRQGGLETQYF
V: TRBV6-6; size: -; D: -; J: TRBJ2-3; DNA: TGTGCCAGCAGTTACGCCCGGTGGGGCGGGACAGATACGCAGTATTTT; CDR3: CASSYARWGGTDTQYF
V: TRBV6-5; size: -; D: -; J: TRBJ2-2; DNA: TGTGCCAGCAGTTACCGGGGCCCGAACACCGGGGAGCTGTTTTTT; CDR3: CASSYRGPNTGELFF
V: TRBV2; size: -; D: TRBD1; J: TRBJ1-5; DNA: TGTGCCAGCGGAGGGGGCCGGAGCAATCAGCCCCAGCATTTT; CDR3: CASGGGRSNQPQHF
V: TRBV12-3/TRBV12-4; size: once; D: -; J: TRBJ1-3; DNA: TGTGCCAGCAGCGCATCTGGAAACACCATATATTTT; CDR3: CASSASGNTIYF
V: TRBV10-3; size: -; D: TRBD2; J: TRBJ2-7; DNA: TGTGCCATCAGTGGGCGGGAGTTGGGGTACGAGCAGTACTTC; CDR3: CAISGRELGYEQYF
V: TRBV4-3; size: -; D: TRBD2; J: TRBJ2-1; DNA: TGCGCCAGCAGCCAGGACCCTAGCGGGAGCTCCTACAATGAGCAGTTCTTC; CDR3: CASSQDPSGSSYNEQFF
V: TRBV29-1; size: -; D: TRBD1; J: TRBJ1-1; DNA: TGCAGCGCATCACCAGGGGGACAGGGGCTCACTGAAGCTTTCTTT; CDR3: CSASPGGQGLTEAFF
V: TRBV7-2; size: -; D: -; J: TRBJ2-3; DNA: TGTGCCAGCAGCCCCACAGCGTTAAGCACAGATACGCAGTATTTT; CDR3: CASSPTALSTDTQYF
V: TRBV2; size: few; D: -; J: TRBJ1-2; DNA: TGTGCCAGCACCCTATCCGGTGGCTACACCTTC; CDR3: CASTLSGGYTF
V: TRBV28; size: -; D: -; J: TRBJ2-1; DNA: TGTGCCAGTAGACAGGCCTCGTTCAATGAGCAGTTCTTC; CDR3: CASRQASFNEQFF
V: TRBV5-6; size: -; D: TRBD1; J: TRBJ1-5; DNA: TGTGCCAGCAGCTTACGGGACAGACGCAATCAGCCCCAGCATTTT; CDR3: CASSLRDRRNQPQHF
V: TRBV10-3; size: -; D: TRBD2; J: TRBJ2-1; DNA: TGTGCCACCCTAGCGGGTTTGGTATACAATGAGCAGTTCTTC; CDR3: CATLAGLVYNEQFF